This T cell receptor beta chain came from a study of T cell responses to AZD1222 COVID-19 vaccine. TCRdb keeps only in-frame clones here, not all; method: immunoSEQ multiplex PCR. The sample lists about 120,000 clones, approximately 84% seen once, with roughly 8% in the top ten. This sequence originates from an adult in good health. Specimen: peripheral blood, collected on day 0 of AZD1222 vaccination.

The CDR3 reads CASSTLLGAGELFF. The CDR3 nucleotides are TGTGCCAGCAGCACCCTTCTAGGTGCCGGGGAGCTGTTTTTT. The chain uses TRBV9 and TRBJ2-2, with D unclear. Germline loops: CDR1 SGDLS, CDR2 YYNGEE. V lost 4 bases and J lost 6, with 13 bases in between. This CDR3 has 14 amino acids.